One sample yielded the 27 T cell receptor beta chains listed below, sequenced in a study of blood T cell repertoires in COVID-19. The method was immunoSEQ multiplex PCR; TCRdb's version includes in-frame clones alone and lacks a portion of them. The table shows about 220,000 clones, with under 90% occurring only once. The material sequenced was peripheral blood. The receptor set was obtained from a young man with active or convalescent COVID-19.

The sample holds one count of this clone. The chain employs TRBV2 and TRBJ2-3, with 8 bases lining up with TRBD2. There are 16 residues in the CDR3. Germline trimming cut 8 bases from V and 3 bases from J; bases unmatched to any gene: 13. The V gene's germline CDR1 is SNHLY and CDR2 FYNNEI. The CDR3 bases are TGTGCCAGCGGTAGCGGGAAAGGGGGGGGAACAGATACGCAGTATTTT. It encodes CASGSGKGGGTDTQYF.

The chain has TRBV30 and TRBJ1-4; D gene unclear. Germline CDR1 is GTSNPN and CDR2 is SVGIG (reference sequence). There are 13 residues in the CDR3. Trimming pared 0 bases from V and 3 bases from J, leaving 5 bases between. The chain's CDR3 is CAWSVRANEKLFF. CDR3 sequence (DNA): TGTGCCTGGAGTGTACGAGCTAATGAAAAACTGTTTTTT. Full variable domain (rest looked up from reference TRBV30 and TRBJ1-4): SQTIHQWPATLVQPVGSPLSLECTVEGTSNPNLYWYRQAAGRGLQLLFYSVGIGQISSEVPQNLSASRPQDRQFILSSKKLLLSDSGFYLCAWSVRANEKLFFGSGTQLSVL.

The genes are TRBV27 and TRBJ2-7; a possible D gene is TRBD1 (6 bases). The ends were cut back, 0 bases at V and 2 bases at J, with 14 bases in the middle. Germline CDR1 and CDR2: MNHEY and SMNVEV (reference sequence). There are 16 residues in the CDR3. The CDR3 DNA follows: TGTGCCAGCAGTTTATCGGGGGCAGGGCTCGCCTACGAGCAGTACTTC. Its protein is CASSLSGAGLAYEQYF.

V usage is TRBV27 and J usage is TRBJ2-3; 8 bases align to TRBD1. The CDR3 runs to 15 residues. The V and J ends lost 3 bases and 4 bases, in that order; junction bases with no gene match: 6. Germline V lookup: CDR1 MNHEY, CDR2 SMNVEV (reference sequence). In nucleotides, the CDR3 is TGTGCCAGCAGTTTGGGCAGGGGGCTTGCAGATACGCAGTATTTT. Translation gives CASSLGRGLADTQYF.

In DNA form, the CDR3 reads TGTGCCAGCAGAGAGGGTCTAGGGCAGCCCCAGCATTTT. It translates to CASREGLGQPQHF. V is TRBV27 and J is TRBJ1-5; D is undetermined. Germline V gives CDR1 MNHEY, CDR2 SMNVEV (reference sequence). V was clipped by 6 bases and J by 7 bases, with 13 bases between them. The CDR3 spans 13 residues.

This clone appeared once. This chain connects TRBV6-6 to TRBJ1-4, with D possibly being TRBD1 (6 bases). In germline, CDR1 is MNHNY, CDR2 SVGAGI (reference sequence). Trimming cost V 11 bases and J 5 bases, with 12 bases left between them. There are 12 residues in the CDR3. Written as DNA, the CDR3 is TGTGCCTCCGGGGGGCTGAATGAAAAACTGTTTTTT. This encodes CASGGLNEKLFF.

The J gene is TRBJ2-4, the V gene TRBV28, with D perhaps TRBD2 (5 bases). The CDR3 runs to 18 residues. The V and J ends lost 2 bases and 1 base respectively, with 18 bases between them. Looked up from germline, CDR1 is MDHEN and CDR2 is SYDVKM. The chain's CDR3 is CASSLRWLGPGAKNIQYF. CDR3 DNA sequence: TGTGCCAGCAGTTTAAGGTGGCTTGGCCCGGGGGCCAAAAACATTCAGTACTTC.

V and J are TRBV7-3 and TRBJ2-2, with TRBD1 identical over 8 bases. V lost 5 bases, J lost 6 bases, and 2 bases stayed unmatched. The CDR3 is 13 residues long. Germline CDR1 SGHTA, CDR2 FQGTGA. CDR3 sequence reads: CASSRDRSGELFF. The CDR3 DNA reads as TGTGCCAGCAGCAGGGACAGGTCCGGGGAGCTGTTTTTT.

This sequence joins TRBV11-3 and TRBJ1-1; TRBD1 matches at 10 bases. CDR1 and CDR2 from the germline V gene are SGHNT and YENEEA. V shed 5 bases, J shed 1 base, and the junction held 4 bases outside the gene matches. The length of the CDR3 is 15 residues. The CDR3 is CASSQGQGQNTEAFF. The CDR3, as DNA: TGTGCCAGCAGCCAGGGACAGGGGCAGAACACTGAAGCTTTCTTT.

V usage is TRBV5-1 and J usage is TRBJ1-1; maybe TRBD1 (5 bases). This CDR3 region has 15 residues. Germline values: CDR1 SGHRS, CDR2 YFSETQ. Trimming pared 4 bases from V and 4 bases from J, leaving 17 bases between. CDR3 in amino acids: CASSTWLGAGTEAFF. CDR3 sequence (DNA): TGCGCCAGCAGCACTTGGCTTGGGGCTGGCACTGAAGCTTTCTTT.

J is TRBJ1-4 and V is TRBV5-3; 7 bases match TRBD1. TRBV5-3 is an ORF, with its function uncertain. Unmatched junction bases numbered 12, after V lost 4 bases and J lost 6 bases. The CDR3 runs to 16 residues. The CDR3 region is CARSPDREPPYEKLFF. The CDR3 DNA follows: TGTGCCAGAAGCCCCGACAGGGAACCCCCCTATGAAAAACTGTTTTTT.

This rearrangement joins TRBV7-2 to TRBJ2-2, with a possible D match to TRBD2 (7 bases). The CDR3 extends over 17 amino acids. The V gene lost 5 bases and the J gene lost 4 bases, with 20 bases spanning the gap. In germline, CDR1 is SGHTA, CDR2 FQGNSA. The CDR3: CASSPEGGGPGTGELFF. The DNA for the CDR3 is TGTGCCAGCAGCCCCGAGGGGGGAGGGCCGGGCACCGGGGAGCTGTTTTTT. The variable domain in full, with the rest retrieved from reference TRBV7-2 and TRBJ2-2, is GAGVSQSPSNKVTEKGKDVELRCDPISGHTALYWYRQSLGQGLEFLIYFQGNSAPDKSGLPSDRFSAERTGGSVSTLTIQRTQQEDSAVYLCASSPEGGGPGTGELFFGEGSRLTVL.

About this clone itself: Other DNA sequences in this sample translate to the same CDR3. The V gene is TRBV7-2, the J gene TRBJ1-5; TRBD1 is a possible D gene (5 bases). CDR1 SGHTA and CDR2 FQGNSA come from the germline V gene. The CDR3 totals 13 residues. V lost 6 bases and J lost 4, with 10 bases in between. The CDR3 is CASSLRGNQPQHF. The CDR3 DNA sequence: TGTGCCAGCAGTCTGCGGGGGAATCAGCCCCAGCATTTT.

CDR3 sequence reads: CASSLEWGGNNEQFF. The DNA of the CDR3 is TGTGCCAGCAGCCTCGAGTGGGGGGGCAACAATGAGCAGTTCTTC. The rearrangement links TRBV5-6 to TRBJ2-1; possibly TRBD2 for D (7 bases). With 4 bases removed from V and 5 bases from J, the gap between germline ends came to 16 bases. The CDR3 sequence is 15 residues long. CDR1 SGHDT and CDR2 YYEEEE come from the germline V gene.

This clone has more than one count but fewer than ten. This sequence joins TRBV10-3 and TRBJ2-1, with 10 bases identical to TRBD2. Germline lookup yields CDR1 ENHRY and CDR2 SYGVKD. The J segment lost 4 bases and the V segment lost 0 bases, leaving 0 bases of the junction unmatched. This CDR3 has 15 residues. The DNA for the CDR3 is TGTGCCATCAGTGAGTCAGCGGGGGGGTACAATGAGCAGTTCTTC. Protein sequence: CAISESAGGYNEQFF.

Notes on this clone: At one end the junction does not follow the germline gene, possibly because of a read error. The chain couples TRBV7-7 to TRBJ2-1; TRBD2 aligns across 7 bases. CDR1 SSHAT and CDR2 FNYEAQ come from the germline V gene (reference sequence). The CDR3 spans 13 residues. The CDR3 reads CASSTGLGNEQFF. In DNA form, the CDR3 reads TGTGCTAGCAGCACCGGACTAGGCAATGAGCAGTTCTTC.

This clone was detected once. The rearrangement uses TRBV6-6 and TRBJ1-1, with D perhaps matching TRBD1 (5 bases). Germline-derived CDR1 and CDR2 are MNHNY and SVGAGI (reference sequence). Trimming removed 7 bases at V and 5 bases at J, with 17 bases between. The CDR3 runs 14 residues. Here the CDR3 reads CASITRAGRTEAFF. The CDR3 coding sequence is TGTGCCAGCATAACCAGGGCAGGGCGAACTGAAGCTTTCTTT.

The chain couples TRBV19 to TRBJ1-5; D gene uncertain. Per the germline V gene, CDR1 is LNHDA and CDR2 is SQIVND (reference sequence). The V gene lost 7 bases and the J gene lost 2 bases, with 15 bases spanning the gap. There are 15 residues in the CDR3. Here the CDR3 DNA reads TGTGCCAGTACGGGAGACATCCCCCGCAATCAGCCCCAGCATTTT. This translates into CASTGDIPRNQPQHF.

The rearrangement links TRBV19 to TRBJ2-5, with no clear D. V lost 3 bases to trimming and J lost 7 bases, with 9 bases between them. The CDR3 is 12 amino acids. Germline CDR1 reads LNHDA; CDR2 reads SQIVND (reference sequence). CDR3 residues: CASSMGRGTQYF. The CDR3 bases are TGTGCCAGTAGTATGGGTAGAGGGACCCAGTACTTC.

This clone was seen only once. This chain uses TRBV3-1 (or the pseudogene TRBV3-2) with TRBJ1-1; D might be TRBD1 (6 bases). The CDR3 extends over 15 amino acids. Germline CDR1 LGHDT, CDR2 YNNKEL (reference sequence). The germline V and J ends were trimmed by 0 bases and 2 bases, with 10 bases remaining between them. The CDR3 region is CASSQDNRANTEAFF. The CDR3 DNA is TGTGCCAGCAGCCAAGATAACAGGGCAAACACTGAAGCTTTCTTT.

V usage is TRBV29-1 and J usage is TRBJ2-1, with 10 bases fitting TRBD1. Germline lookup yields CDR1 SQVTM and CDR2 ANQGSEA. The CDR3 loop spans 14 amino acids. V shed 7 bases, J shed 0 bases, and the junction held 3 bases outside the gene matches. In nucleotides, the CDR3 is TGCAGCGCCGGGGACAGGGGCTCCTACAATGAGCAGTTCTTC. Protein product: CSAGDRGSYNEQFF.

The chain joins TRBV24-1 to TRBJ2-7, with a possible D match to TRBD2 (7 bases). With 9 bases removed from V and 1 base from J, the gap between germline ends came to 12 bases. Germline V gives CDR1 KGHDR, CDR2 SFDVKD. The CDR3 runs to 13 residues. The DNA for the CDR3 is TGTGCCACCTCGGGGGGCGGTTCCTACGAGCAGTACTTC. It encodes CATSGGGSYEQYF.

The chain links TRBV7-8 to TRBJ1-2; unclear D gene. Germline assignment: CDR1 SGHVS and CDR2 FQNEAQ. The CDR3 covers 13 residues. Trimming took off 7 bases at V and 4 bases at J, with 13 bases between the two ends. Here the CDR3 reads CASTPGRGYGYTF. The CDR3 DNA sequence: TGTGCCAGCACCCCGGGCCGGGGCTATGGCTACACCTTC.

This chain uses TRBV6-6 with TRBJ2-5; possible D gene TRBD2, 6 bases. This CDR3 has 13 amino acids. Germline V CDR1 and CDR2: MNHNY, SVGAGI (reference sequence). V lost 5 bases and J lost 4, with 11 bases in between. The CDR3, as DNA: TGTGCCAGCAGTACTTTCGGGGGAGAGACCCAGTACTTC. Protein: CASSTFGGETQYF.

This clone was observed at least ten times. The chain recombines TRBV6-1 with TRBJ2-2, with D perhaps matching TRBD2 (7 bases). The germline V and J ends were trimmed by 0 bases and 6 bases, with 8 bases remaining between them. CDR1 is MNHNS and CDR2 is SASEGT in the germline V gene. The CDR3 extends over 14 amino acids. For the CDR3, the DNA is TGTGCCAGCAGTGAAGCGGGGGGGCCCGGGGAGCTGTTTTTT. It specifies CASSEAGGPGELFF.

The rearrangement uses TRBV18 and TRBJ1-5; 9 bases match TRBD1. CDR1 and CDR2 (germline): KGHSH, LQKENI. V was clipped by 3 bases and J by 4 bases; unmatched bases: 1. The CDR3 consists of 14 residues. CDR3 residues: CASSPGTGNQPQHF. CDR3 DNA sequence: TGTGCCAGCTCACCGGGGACAGGGAATCAGCCCCAGCATTTT.

The chain carries TRBV30 and TRBJ1-5; D is perhaps TRBD1 (6 bases). The CDR3 is 14 residues long. Trimming took off 3 bases at V and 5 bases at J, with 14 bases between the two ends. Germline values: CDR1 GTSNPN, CDR2 SVGIG (reference sequence). The CDR3 loop reads CAWSGRGDDQPQHF. CDR3 nucleotide sequence: TGTGCCTGGAGCGGCAGGGGTGACGATCAGCCCCAGCATTTT.